This TCR beta chain was identified in a study of blood T cell repertoires in COVID-19. Turning to the study itself: Collection of acute and convalescent COVID-19 samples took place in the United States, Italy and Spain.

This CDR3 region has 16 residues. Germline CDR1 KGHSH, CDR2 LQKENI. Trimming removed 3 bases at V and 6 bases at J, with 17 bases between. In the authors' methods: Reference gene primer amplification yielded estimated nucleated cell counts. The data were produced by immunoSEQ multiplex PCR, yet TCRdb's version contains in-frame clones alone and is incomplete. That table furnishes V, J and clone size, whereas the DNA furnished D and trimming. The data contain 250,000 to 300,000 clones, approximately 82% of them singletons. The specimen sequenced was peripheral blood. V and J are TRBV18 and TRBJ2-2; TRBD1 might be the D (6 bases). The TCR was taken from a man aged 60 to 69 who had recovered from COVID-19. This chain's CDR3 is CASSPQVAGVAGELFF. The CDR3, as DNA: TGTGCCAGCTCACCCCAGGTGGCAGGGGTGGCCGGGGAGCTGTTTTTT.